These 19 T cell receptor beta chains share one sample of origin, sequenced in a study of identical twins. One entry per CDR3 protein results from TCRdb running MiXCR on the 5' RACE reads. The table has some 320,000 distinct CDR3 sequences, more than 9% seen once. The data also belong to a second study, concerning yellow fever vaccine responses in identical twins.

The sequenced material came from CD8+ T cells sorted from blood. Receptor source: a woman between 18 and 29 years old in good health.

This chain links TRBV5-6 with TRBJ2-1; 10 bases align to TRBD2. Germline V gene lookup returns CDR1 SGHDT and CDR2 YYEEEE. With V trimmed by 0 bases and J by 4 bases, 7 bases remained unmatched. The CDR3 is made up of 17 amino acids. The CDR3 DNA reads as TGTGCCAGCAGCTTGGGAGCTAGCGGGGGAATTTACAATGAGCAGTTCTTC. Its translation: CASSLGASGGIYNEQFF.

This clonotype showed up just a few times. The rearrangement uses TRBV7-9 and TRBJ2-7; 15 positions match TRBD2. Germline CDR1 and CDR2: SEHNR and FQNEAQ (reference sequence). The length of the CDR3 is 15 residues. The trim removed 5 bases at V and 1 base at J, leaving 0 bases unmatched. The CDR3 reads CASSGTSGGSYEQYV. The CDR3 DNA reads TGTGCCAGCAGCGGGACTAGCGGGGGGTCCTACGAGCAGTACGTC.

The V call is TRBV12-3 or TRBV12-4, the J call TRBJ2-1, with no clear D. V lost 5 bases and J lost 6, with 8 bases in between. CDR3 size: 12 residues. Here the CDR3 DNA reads TGTGCCAGCAGTCGTTTCGGCAATGAGCAGTTCTTC. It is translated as CASSRFGNEQFF.

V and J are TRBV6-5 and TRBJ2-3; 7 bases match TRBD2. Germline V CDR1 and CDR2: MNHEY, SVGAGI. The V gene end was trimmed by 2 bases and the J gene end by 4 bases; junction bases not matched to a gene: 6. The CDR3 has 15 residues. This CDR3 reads CASSYTVSGADTQYF. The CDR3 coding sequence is TGTGCCAGCAGTTACACCGTGAGCGGGGCAGATACGCAGTATTTT.

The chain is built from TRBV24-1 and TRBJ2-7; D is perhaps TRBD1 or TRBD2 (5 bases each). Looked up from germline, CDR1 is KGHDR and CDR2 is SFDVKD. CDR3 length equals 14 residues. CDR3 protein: CAFLRDRSSYEQYF. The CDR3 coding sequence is TGTGCTTTCCTAAGGGACCGTAGCTCCTACGAGCAGTACTTC.

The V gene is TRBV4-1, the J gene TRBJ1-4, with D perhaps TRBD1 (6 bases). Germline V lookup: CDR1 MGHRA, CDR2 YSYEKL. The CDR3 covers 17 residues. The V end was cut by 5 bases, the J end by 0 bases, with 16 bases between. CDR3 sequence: CASSSRTGRTTNEKLFF. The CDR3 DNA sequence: TGCGCCAGCAGCTCGCGAACAGGGAGGACAACTAATGAAAAACTGTTTTTT.

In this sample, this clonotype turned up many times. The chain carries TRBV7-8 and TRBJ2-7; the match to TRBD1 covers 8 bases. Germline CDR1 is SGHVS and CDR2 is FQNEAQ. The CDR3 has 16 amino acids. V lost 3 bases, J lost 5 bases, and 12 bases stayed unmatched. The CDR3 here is CASSFVIGQGWNEQYF. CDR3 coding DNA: TGTGCCAGCAGCTTCGTCATAGGACAGGGCTGGAACGAGCAGTACTTC.

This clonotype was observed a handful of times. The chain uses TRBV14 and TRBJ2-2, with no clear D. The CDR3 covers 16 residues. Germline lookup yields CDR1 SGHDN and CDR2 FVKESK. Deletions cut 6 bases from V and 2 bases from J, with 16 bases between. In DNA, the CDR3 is TGTGCCAGCAGACAAACCGCAAGCGCAAACACCGGGGAGCTGTTTTTT. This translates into CASRQTASANTGELFF. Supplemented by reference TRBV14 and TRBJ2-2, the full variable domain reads EAGVTQFPSHSVIEKGQTVTLRCDPISGHDNLYWYRRVMGKEIKFLLHFVKESKQDESGMPNNRFLAERTGGTYSTLKVQPAELEDSGVYFCASRQTASANTGELFFGEGSRLTVL.

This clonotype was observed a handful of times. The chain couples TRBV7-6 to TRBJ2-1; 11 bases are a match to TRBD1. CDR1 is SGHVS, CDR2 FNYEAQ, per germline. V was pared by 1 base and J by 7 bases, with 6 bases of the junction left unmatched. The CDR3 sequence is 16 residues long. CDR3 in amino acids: CASSLDRDRGWNEQFF. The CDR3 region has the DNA TGTGCCAGCAGCTTAGACCGGGACAGGGGGTGGAATGAGCAGTTCTTC.

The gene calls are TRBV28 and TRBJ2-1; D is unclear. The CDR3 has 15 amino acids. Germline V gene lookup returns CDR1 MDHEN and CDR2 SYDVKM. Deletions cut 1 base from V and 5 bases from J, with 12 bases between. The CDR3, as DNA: TGTGCCAGCAGTTTATTTGTCCAGGAACACAATGAGCAGTTCTTC. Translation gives CASSLFVQEHNEQFF. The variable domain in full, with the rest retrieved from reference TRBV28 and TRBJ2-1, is DVKVTQSSRYLVKRTGEKVFLECVQDMDHENMFWYRQDPGLGLRLIYFSYDVKMKEKGDIPEGYSVSREKKERFSLILESASTNQTSMYLCASSLFVQEHNEQFFGPGTRLTVL.

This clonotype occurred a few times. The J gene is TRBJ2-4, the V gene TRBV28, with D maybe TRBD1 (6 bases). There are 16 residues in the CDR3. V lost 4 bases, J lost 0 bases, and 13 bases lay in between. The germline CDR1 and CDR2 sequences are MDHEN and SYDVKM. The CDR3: CASSSRDTLAKNIQYF. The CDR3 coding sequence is TGTGCCAGCAGTTCCCGGGACACCCTAGCCAAAAACATTCAGTACTTC.

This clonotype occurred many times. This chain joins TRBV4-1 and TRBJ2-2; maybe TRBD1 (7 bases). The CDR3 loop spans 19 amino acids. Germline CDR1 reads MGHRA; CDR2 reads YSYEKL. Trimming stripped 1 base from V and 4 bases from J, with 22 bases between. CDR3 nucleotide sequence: TGCGCCAGCAGCCAAGGGACAGCCATTTCAGGGGGGCCCACCGGGGAGCTGTTTTTT. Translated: CASSQGTAISGGPTGELFF.

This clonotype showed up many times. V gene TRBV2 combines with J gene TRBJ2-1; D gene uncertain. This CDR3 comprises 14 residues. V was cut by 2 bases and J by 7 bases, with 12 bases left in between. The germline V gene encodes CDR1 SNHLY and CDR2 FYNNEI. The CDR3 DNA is TGTGCCAGCAGTGAACCCAGTAATCCGAATGAGCAGTTCTTC. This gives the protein CASSEPSNPNEQFF.

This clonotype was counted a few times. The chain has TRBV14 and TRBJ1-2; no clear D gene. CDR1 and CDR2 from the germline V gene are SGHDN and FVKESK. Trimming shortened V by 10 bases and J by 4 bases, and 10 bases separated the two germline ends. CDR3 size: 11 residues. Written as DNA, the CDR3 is TGTGCCACCAACGCGGTCTATGGCTACACCTTC. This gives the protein CATNAVYGYTF.

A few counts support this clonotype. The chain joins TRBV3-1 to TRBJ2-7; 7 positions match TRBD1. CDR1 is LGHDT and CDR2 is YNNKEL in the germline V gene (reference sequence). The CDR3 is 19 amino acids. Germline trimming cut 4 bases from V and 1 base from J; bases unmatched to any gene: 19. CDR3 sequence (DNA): TGTGCCAGCAGCCCAGACAGGGATAGGGAAATTAGGAATTCCTACGAGCAGTACTTC. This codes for CASSPDRDREIRNSYEQYF.

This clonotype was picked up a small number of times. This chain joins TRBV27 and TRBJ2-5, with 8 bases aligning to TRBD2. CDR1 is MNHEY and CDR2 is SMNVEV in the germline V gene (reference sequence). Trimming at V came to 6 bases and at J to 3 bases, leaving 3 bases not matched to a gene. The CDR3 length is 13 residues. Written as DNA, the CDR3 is TGTGCCAGCAGGCCGGGAGGGAAAGAGACCCAGTACTTC. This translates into CASRPGGKETQYF.

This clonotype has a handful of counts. CDR3 in amino acids: CASSLALRTSGPTYEQYF. The DNA for the CDR3 is TGTGCCAGCAGCTTGGCACTTAGGACTAGCGGGCCTACCTACGAGCAGTACTTC. The rearrangement uses TRBV5-5 and TRBJ2-7; TRBD2 matches at 11 bases. The V gene's germline CDR1 is SGHKS and CDR2 YYEKEE (reference sequence). The CDR3 is made up of 18 amino acids. V lost 0 bases, J lost 2 bases, and 10 bases stayed unmatched.

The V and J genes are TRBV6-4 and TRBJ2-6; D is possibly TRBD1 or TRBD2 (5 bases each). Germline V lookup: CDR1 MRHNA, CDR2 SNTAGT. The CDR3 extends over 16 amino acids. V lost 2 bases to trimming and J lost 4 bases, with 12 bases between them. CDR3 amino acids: CASSDGDPGGANVLTF. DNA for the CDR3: TGTGCCAGCAGTGACGGGGACCCGGGGGGGGCCAACGTCCTGACTTTC.

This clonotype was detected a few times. This CDR3 reads CASSLGGSAYEQYV. The CDR3 DNA sequence: TGTGCCAGCAGCTTAGGTGGCAGTGCCTACGAGCAGTACGTC. J is TRBJ2-7 and V is TRBV7-8; no reliable D call. The CDR3 sequence is 14 residues long. The ends were cut back, 1 base at V and 2 bases at J, with 9 bases in the middle. Germline V lookup: CDR1 SGHVS, CDR2 FQNEAQ.